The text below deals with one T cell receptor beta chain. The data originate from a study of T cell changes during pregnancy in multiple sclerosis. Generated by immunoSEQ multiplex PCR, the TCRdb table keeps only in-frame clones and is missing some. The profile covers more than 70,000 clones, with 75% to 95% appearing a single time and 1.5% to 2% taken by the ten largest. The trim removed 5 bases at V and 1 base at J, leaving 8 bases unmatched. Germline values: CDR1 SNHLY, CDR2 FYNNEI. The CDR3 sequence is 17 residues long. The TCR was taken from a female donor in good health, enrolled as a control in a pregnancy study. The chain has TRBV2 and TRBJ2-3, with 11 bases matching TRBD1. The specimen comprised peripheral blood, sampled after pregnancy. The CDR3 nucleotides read TGTGCCAGCAGTCGGACAGGGGGCTCCCTCCGCACAGATACGCAGTATTTT. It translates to CASSRTGGSLRTDTQYF.